This T cell receptor beta chain was found in a study of T cells in Graves' hyperthyroidism and ophthalmopathy. This clonotype was observed at least ten times. The diagnoses drew upon clinical symptoms, serum thyroxine and TRAb, thyroid ultrasound and orbital computed tomography. V lost 5 bases, J lost 5 bases, and 16 bases lay in between. Looked up from germline, CDR1 is SGHVS and CDR2 is FNYEAQ. There are 14 residues in the CDR3. What was amplified from RNA transcripts were TCR beta CDR3 regions. The study used the HTBI primer set for a first-round RT-PCR of the TCR CDR3. TCRdb independently ran MiXCR on the multiplex PCR reads; one entry per CDR3 protein. Among some 700,000 distinct CDR3 sequences, roughly 17% were seen once, and the ten largest hold roughly a sixth.

What was sequenced was blood. The chain is built from TRBV7-6 and TRBJ2-7, with D tentatively TRBD2 (5 bases). This TCR was recovered from a man over 45 with Graves' hyperthyroidism. CDR3 loop: CASSPRRGSNEQYF. In DNA, the CDR3 is TGTGCCAGCAGCCCCCGCCGGGGTTCAAACGAGCAGTACTTC.